This TCR beta chain was captured in a study of monozygotic twins with cystic fibrosis. The study, taken as a whole, reports: Monozygotic CF twin pairs shared significantly more nucleotide-identical clonotypes than unrelated CF individuals did.

The assay was immunoSEQ multiplex PCR, and TCRdb's table has in-frame clones only and misses some. This sample has 30,000 to 45,000 clones; 84% occur once, and the top ten carry around 1.7%. Concerning this clone itself: Its antigen is not identified.

Germline V lookup: CDR1 MGHRA, CDR2 YSYEKL. V shed 0 bases, J shed 5 bases, and the junction held 16 bases outside the gene matches. CDR3 size: 19 residues. The sequence derives from a girl aged 2 to 9 with cystic fibrosis. The V call is TRBV4-1, the J call TRBJ2-5; 9 positions agree with TRBD2. Sample: blood. The CDR3 sequence: CASSQDQWRAGGTRETQYF. CDR3 DNA sequence: TGCGCCAGCAGCCAAGATCAGTGGCGAGCGGGGGGAACACGGGAGACCCAGTACTTC.